What follows are 8 T cell receptor beta chains derived from one specimen sequenced in a study of T cell responses to AZD1222 COVID-19 vaccine. The assay was immunoSEQ multiplex PCR, and TCRdb's table has in-frame clones only and misses some. The sample lists roughly 180,000 clones; just over 90% were seen once. This specimen was peripheral blood, taken 28 days after the second AZD1222 dose. Every receptor here comes from an adult who received the AZD1222 COVID-19 vaccine.

The chain carries TRBV11-2 and TRBJ1-2, with TRBD1 matching over 8 bases. CDR1 is SGHAT, CDR2 FQNNGV, per germline. The CDR3 extends over 14 amino acids. V trimming: 6 bases; J trimming: 4 bases; junction bases outside the gene matches: 7. The CDR3 loop is CASRQTGTGYGYTF. CDR3 DNA: TGTGCCAGCAGACAGACAGGGACAGGCTATGGCTACACCTTC.

The rearrangement joins TRBV2 to TRBJ2-1; D possibly corresponds to TRBD2 (6 bases). Trimming left V 7 bases short and J 15 bases short, with 16 bases between. CDR1 is SNHLY, CDR2 FYNNEI, per germline. The CDR3 sequence is 11 residues long. This chain's CDR3 is CASKEQDYRFF. For the CDR3, the DNA is TGTGCCAGCAAAGAGCAGGACTATCGGTTCTTC.

The rearrangement links TRBV27 to TRBJ2-5; D remains ambiguous. The CDR3 contains 13 residues. Per germline, CDR1 MNHEY and CDR2 SMNVEV (reference sequence). The V and J ends lost 2 bases and 0 bases respectively, with 4 bases between them. The CDR3, as DNA: TGTGCCAGCAGTTTACATCACCAAGAGACCCAGTACTTC. It codes for CASSLHHQETQYF.

The chain uses TRBV19 and TRBJ1-1; TRBD1 matches 9 bases. The ends lost 3 bases at V and 1 base at J; junction bases unmatched: 3. Germline-derived CDR1 and CDR2 are LNHDA and SQIVND (reference sequence). CDR3 size: 15 residues. CDR3 amino acids: CASSIPGQGNTEAFF. DNA of the CDR3: TGTGCCAGTAGTATCCCGGGACAGGGGAACACTGAAGCTTTCTTT.

The chain recombines TRBV7-9 with TRBJ2-3; D unresolved. V dropped 1 base and J dropped 7 bases, with 9 bases sitting between them. The germline V gene encodes CDR1 SEHNR and CDR2 FQNEAQ (reference sequence). There are 13 residues in the CDR3. The CDR3 sequence: CASSLVGENTQYF. The CDR3 DNA is TGTGCCAGCAGCTTAGTCGGTGAGAATACGCAGTATTTT. The full variable domain, completed using reference TRBV7-9 and TRBJ2-3, is DTGVSQNPRHKITKRGQNVTFRCDPISEHNRLYWYRQTLGQGPEFLTYFQNEAQLEKSRLLSDRFSAERPKGSFSTLEIQRTEQGDSAMYLCASSLVGENTQYFGPGTRLTVL.

The chain has TRBV21-1 and TRBJ2-7; TRBD1 is the table's D call and was not checked against the DNA. TRBV21-1 is shown as a pseudogene. The CDR3 spans 16 residues. CDR3 region: CASSKEGGHIPYEQYF. The DNA for the CDR3 is TGTGCCAGCAGCAAAGAGGGCGGACATATTCCCTACGAGCAGTACTTC.

The rearrangement joins TRBV11-3 to TRBJ2-1; 7 nucleotides align to TRBD1. V trimming: 5 bases; J trimming: 0 bases; junction bases outside the gene matches: 7. Germline V gives CDR1 SGHNT, CDR2 YENEEA. The CDR3 length is 16 residues. The CDR3 DNA follows: TGTGCCAGCAGCCCCTCCGGGACAGCCTCCTACAATGAGCAGTTCTTC. Translating it yields CASSPSGTASYNEQFF.

The genes are TRBV10-3 and TRBJ1-3, with no clear D. Trimming shortened V by 8 bases and J by 0 bases, and 14 bases separated the two germline ends. This CDR3 has 15 amino acids. Germline V gene lookup returns CDR1 ENHRY and CDR2 SYGVKD. The DNA of the CDR3 is TGTGCCATCCAAAAGGACGGCTACTCTGGAAACACCATATATTTT. Translated, it gives CAIQKDGYSGNTIYF.